These T cell receptor beta chains were read from a single sample in a study of technical replicates of blood from four donors. Clones were read by immunoSEQ multiplex PCR, and TCRdb kept only the in-frame ones, dropping some. The sample holds around 61,000 clones, around 97% seen once. Sequencing input: T cells isolated from PBMCs. These receptor sequences come from a human donor in good health. Each CDR3 is given with its conserved first and last residue. The D gene is left open where the match is weak. Rows may omit the clone size; those that give it use once, few, many or a size class.

CDR3aa	CDR3nt	d_gene	abundance	v_gene	j_gene
CASSVLRTSGSPGELFF	TGTGCCAGCTCAGTCCTGAGGACTAGCGGGAGTCCCGGGGAGCTGTTTTTT	TRBD2	.	TRBV18	TRBJ2-2
CASSYKSGTGEETQYF	TGTGCCAGCAGTTACAAGTCCGGGACAGGTGAAGAGACCCAGTACTTC	TRBD1	.	TRBV6-5	TRBJ2-5
CASSFGQLISGANVLTF	TGTGCCAGCAGCTTTGGACAGTTGATCTCTGGGGCCAACGTCCTGACTTTC	.	.	TRBV7-6	TRBJ2-6
CASSQTLTGQTYEQYF	TGTGCCAGCAGCCAAACCCTCACCGGACAGACCTACGAGCAGTACTTC	.	.	TRBV14	TRBJ2-7
CASLTPAGLGGTDTQYF	TGTGCCAGCCTAACACCGGCAGGACTCGGAGGGACAGATACGCAGTATTTT	.	.	TRBV28	TRBJ2-3
CATSRDRDPVYEQYF	TGTGCCACCAGCAGAGATCGGGATCCGGTCTACGAGCAGTACTTC	.	.	TRBV15	TRBJ2-7
CASSYERSYGYTF	TGTGCCAGCAGCTACGAGAGAAGCTATGGCTACACCTTC	.	.	TRBV5-4	TRBJ1-2
CASSDWTSNEQFF	TGTGCCAGCAGTGATTGGACTAGCAATGAGCAGTTCTTC	TRBD2	.	TRBV25-1	TRBJ2-1
CASSPGLFNTGELFF	TGCGCCAGCAGCCCCGGACTGTTTAACACCGGGGAGCTGTTTTTT	.	.	TRBV5-1	TRBJ2-2
CASSAYRGPAIGNTIYF	TGTGCCAGCAGCGCTTACAGGGGGCCCGCAATCGGAAACACCATATATTTT	TRBD1	.	TRBV9	TRBJ1-3
CSVEDSRGGYGYTF	TGCAGCGTTGAAGATTCCCGGGGGGGGTATGGCTACACCTTC	.	.	TRBV29-1	TRBJ1-2
CASSSSRTNTGELFF	TGCGCCAGCAGCTCGTCGCGGACAAACACCGGGGAGCTGTTTTTT	.	.	TRBV5-1	TRBJ2-2
CASSEFVGLGNTEAFF	TGTGCCAGCAGTGAGTTCGTTGGGCTCGGGAACACTGAAGCTTTCTTT	.	.	TRBV6-1	TRBJ1-1
CASSQGQSYEQYF	TGTGCCAGCAGCCAGGGACAGTCCTACGAGCAGTACTTC	TRBD1	.	TRBV7-9	TRBJ2-7
CASSLISKRGGSSYEQYF	TGTGCCAGCAGCTTAATCTCGAAGAGGGGGGGTAGCTCCTACGAGCAGTACTTC	.	.	TRBV11-2	TRBJ2-7
CASILDRTGELFF	TGTGCCAGCATTCTGGACAGGACCGGGGAGCTGTTTTTT	TRBD1	.	TRBV6-1	TRBJ2-2
CASRRELLDAEAFF	TGCGCCAGCAGGAGGGAACTCCTTGACGCTGAAGCTTTCTTT	.	.	TRBV5-1	TRBJ1-1
CASGSGGKQGWSTEAFF	TGTGCTAGTGGTTCCGGGGGTAAGCAGGGCTGGAGCACTGAAGCTTTCTTT	.	.	TRBV12-5	TRBJ1-1
CASSYGGNNEQFF	TGTGCCAGCAGTTACGGGGGGAACAATGAGCAGTTCTTC	.	.	TRBV6-5	TRBJ2-1
CASSLGKRTGGLSGNTIYF	TGCGCCAGCAGCTTGGGAAAACGGACAGGGGGTCTCTCTGGAAACACCATATATTTT	TRBD1	.	TRBV5-1	TRBJ1-3
CASSHDQGNYEQYF	TGCGCCAGCAGCCATGACCAGGGGAACTACGAGCAGTACTTC	.	.	TRBV4-1	TRBJ2-7
CASSLDRGFEQYF	TGCGCCAGCAGCTTGGACAGGGGGTTTGAGCAGTACTTC	TRBD1	.	TRBV5-1	TRBJ2-7
CASRARGDGYTF	TGTGCCAGCAGGGCCAGGGGTGATGGCTACACCTTC	.	.	TRBV28	TRBJ1-2
CASSTTGQGEAFF	TGTGCCAGCTCAACTACAGGGCAGGGTGAAGCTTTCTTT	.	.	TRBV18	TRBJ1-1
CAWSARSDTQYF	TGTGCCTGGAGTGCCAGGTCAGATACGCAGTATTTT	.	once	TRBV30	TRBJ2-3
CASSLAVTHNEQFF	TGTGCCAGCAGTTTGGCGGTTACCCACAATGAGCAGTTCTTC	.	.	TRBV27	TRBJ2-1
CASSFLGRERNEQYF	TGTGCCAGCAGCTTTCTAGGGCGGGAGAGGAACGAGCAGTACTTC	TRBD2	.	TRBV11-2	TRBJ2-7
CASTHLGASEQYF	TGTGCCAGCACCCACCTGGGGGCTTCCGAGCAGTACTTC	.	.	TRBV28	TRBJ2-7
CASSLVPGGPGELFF	TGCGCCAGCAGCTTGGTCCCAGGGGGCCCCGGGGAGCTGTTTTTT	TRBD1	.	TRBV5-1	TRBJ2-2
CRGTELYGYTF	TGCAGGGGGACAGAACTCTATGGCTACACCTTC	TRBD1	.	TRBV20-1	TRBJ1-2
CASSFPRYGYTF	TGTGCCAGTAGTTTCCCACGGTATGGCTACACCTTC	.	once	TRBV19	TRBJ1-2
CASSIAGGANYGYTF	TGTGCCAGTAGTATAGCGGGGGGCGCTAACTATGGCTACACCTTC	.	.	TRBV19	TRBJ1-2
CSVLTVYGYTF	TGCAGCGTTTTGACAGTTTATGGCTACACCTTC	.	once	TRBV29-1	TRBJ1-2
CASGLVRGLGRADTQYF	TGTGCTAGTGGTTTGGTACGAGGGCTTGGTCGGGCAGATACGCAGTATTTT	.	.	TRBV12-5	TRBJ2-3
CASSLEGQANEKLFF	TGCGCCAGCAGCTTGGAGGGACAGGCTAATGAAAAACTGTTTTTT	TRBD1	once	TRBV5-1	TRBJ1-4
CASSPGSVNTGELFF	TGTGCCAGCAGCCCGGGGTCCGTGAACACCGGGGAGCTGTTTTTT	.	.	TRBV5-4	TRBJ2-2
CASSARDTEAFF	TGTGCCAGCAGCGCCCGGGACACTGAAGCTTTCTTT	.	.	TRBV9	TRBJ1-1
CASSLAREDTEAFF	TGCGCCAGCAGCTTGGCAAGGGAGGACACTGAAGCTTTCTTT	.	.	TRBV5-1	TRBJ1-1
CASSLTSGTYNEQFF	TGTGCCAGCAGTCTCACTAGCGGGACTTACAATGAGCAGTTCTTC	TRBD2	.	TRBV28	TRBJ2-1
CASSLASGGISYEQYF	TGTGCCAGCAGTTTAGCTAGCGGGGGGATCTCCTACGAGCAGTACTTC	TRBD2	.	TRBV28	TRBJ2-7
CASSEQTGAEQYF	TGTGCCAGCAGTGAACAGACAGGGGCCGAGCAGTACTTC	TRBD1	.	TRBV6-1	TRBJ2-7
CASSQTTSSGNTIYF	TGTGCCAGCAGCCAGACAACGAGCTCTGGAAACACCATATATTTT	.	.	TRBV7-3	TRBJ1-3
CASSLQGRNEQYF	TGTGCCAGCAGCCTACAGGGTCGGAACGAGCAGTACTTC	.	.	TRBV11-1	TRBJ2-7
CASSERTGTGELFF	TGTGCCAGCAGCGAAAGGACAGGCACCGGGGAGCTGTTTTTT	TRBD1	.	TRBV9	TRBJ2-2
CASSALWDRGLNQPQHF	TGTGCCAGCAGCGCTTTATGGGACAGGGGGCTCAATCAGCCCCAGCATTTT	TRBD1	.	TRBV5-5	TRBJ1-5
CASSLAGRDTEAFF	TGTGCCAGCAGCTTAGCGGGGAGGGATACTGAAGCTTTCTTT	.	.	TRBV7-9	TRBJ1-1
CASSFWRTSGRTTTQYF	TGTGCCAGCAGCTTCTGGAGGACTAGCGGGAGGACAACTACGCAGTATTTT	TRBD2	few	TRBV7-2	TRBJ2-3
CASSSGLGGELFF	TGTGCCAGCAGTTCAGGGTTGGGCGGGGAGCTGTTTTTT	.	.	TRBV28	TRBJ2-2